This TCR beta chain is from a study of shared clonotypes between healthy human individuals. V lost 0 bases to trimming and J lost 4 bases; unmatched junction nucleotides: 5. Germline loops: CDR1 SEHNR, CDR2 FQNEAQ (reference sequence). This CDR3 spans 15 amino acids. As defined, naive CD8 cells were CD45RO-negative and positively selected for CCR7, with terminally differentiated effector memory CD45RA+ cells excluded. TCRdb's table, derived via immunoSEQ multiplex PCR, lists solely in-frame clones and lacks some. The data contain roughly 600,000 clones, roughly 98% of them singletons. The chain uses TRBV7-9 and TRBJ2-7; TRBD1 agrees at 8 bases. This sequence originates from a man aged 30-40 years in good health. The specimen was naive CD8+ T cells sorted from blood. In DNA, the CDR3 is TGTGCCAGCAGCTTAGCGCTTGGACAGGGTTACGAGCAGTACTTC. It is translated as CASSLALGQGYEQYF.